This TCR beta chain was captured by sequencing in a study of blood T cell repertoires in COVID-19. Study as a whole: The United States, Italy and Spain were the sources of the acute and convalescent COVID-19 samples. Nucleic acid was either cDNA or gDNA, and it came from T cells, B-cell-depleted T cells, or PBMCs.

CDR1 is SGHRS, CDR2 YFSETQ, per germline. V dropped 0 bases and J dropped 3 bases, with 9 bases sitting between them. The CDR3 has 14 residues. Original processing methods: Reference gene primer amplification yielded estimated nucleated cell counts. Produced via immunoSEQ multiplex PCR; TCRdb's table is partial and in-frame only. From that table come the V and J calls and clone size; the DNA was used to work out D and trimming. Of fewer than 80,000 clones in the sample, 65% to 80% were seen once. The rearrangement uses TRBV5-1 and TRBJ2-5; no firm D call. Sequenced material: peripheral blood. The receptor was derived from a human donor in a cohort sampled during active COVID-19. The CDR3 DNA follows: TGCGCCAGCAGCTTGGCCCCCGGAGAAGAGACCCAGTACTTC. Residues: CASSLAPGEETQYF.